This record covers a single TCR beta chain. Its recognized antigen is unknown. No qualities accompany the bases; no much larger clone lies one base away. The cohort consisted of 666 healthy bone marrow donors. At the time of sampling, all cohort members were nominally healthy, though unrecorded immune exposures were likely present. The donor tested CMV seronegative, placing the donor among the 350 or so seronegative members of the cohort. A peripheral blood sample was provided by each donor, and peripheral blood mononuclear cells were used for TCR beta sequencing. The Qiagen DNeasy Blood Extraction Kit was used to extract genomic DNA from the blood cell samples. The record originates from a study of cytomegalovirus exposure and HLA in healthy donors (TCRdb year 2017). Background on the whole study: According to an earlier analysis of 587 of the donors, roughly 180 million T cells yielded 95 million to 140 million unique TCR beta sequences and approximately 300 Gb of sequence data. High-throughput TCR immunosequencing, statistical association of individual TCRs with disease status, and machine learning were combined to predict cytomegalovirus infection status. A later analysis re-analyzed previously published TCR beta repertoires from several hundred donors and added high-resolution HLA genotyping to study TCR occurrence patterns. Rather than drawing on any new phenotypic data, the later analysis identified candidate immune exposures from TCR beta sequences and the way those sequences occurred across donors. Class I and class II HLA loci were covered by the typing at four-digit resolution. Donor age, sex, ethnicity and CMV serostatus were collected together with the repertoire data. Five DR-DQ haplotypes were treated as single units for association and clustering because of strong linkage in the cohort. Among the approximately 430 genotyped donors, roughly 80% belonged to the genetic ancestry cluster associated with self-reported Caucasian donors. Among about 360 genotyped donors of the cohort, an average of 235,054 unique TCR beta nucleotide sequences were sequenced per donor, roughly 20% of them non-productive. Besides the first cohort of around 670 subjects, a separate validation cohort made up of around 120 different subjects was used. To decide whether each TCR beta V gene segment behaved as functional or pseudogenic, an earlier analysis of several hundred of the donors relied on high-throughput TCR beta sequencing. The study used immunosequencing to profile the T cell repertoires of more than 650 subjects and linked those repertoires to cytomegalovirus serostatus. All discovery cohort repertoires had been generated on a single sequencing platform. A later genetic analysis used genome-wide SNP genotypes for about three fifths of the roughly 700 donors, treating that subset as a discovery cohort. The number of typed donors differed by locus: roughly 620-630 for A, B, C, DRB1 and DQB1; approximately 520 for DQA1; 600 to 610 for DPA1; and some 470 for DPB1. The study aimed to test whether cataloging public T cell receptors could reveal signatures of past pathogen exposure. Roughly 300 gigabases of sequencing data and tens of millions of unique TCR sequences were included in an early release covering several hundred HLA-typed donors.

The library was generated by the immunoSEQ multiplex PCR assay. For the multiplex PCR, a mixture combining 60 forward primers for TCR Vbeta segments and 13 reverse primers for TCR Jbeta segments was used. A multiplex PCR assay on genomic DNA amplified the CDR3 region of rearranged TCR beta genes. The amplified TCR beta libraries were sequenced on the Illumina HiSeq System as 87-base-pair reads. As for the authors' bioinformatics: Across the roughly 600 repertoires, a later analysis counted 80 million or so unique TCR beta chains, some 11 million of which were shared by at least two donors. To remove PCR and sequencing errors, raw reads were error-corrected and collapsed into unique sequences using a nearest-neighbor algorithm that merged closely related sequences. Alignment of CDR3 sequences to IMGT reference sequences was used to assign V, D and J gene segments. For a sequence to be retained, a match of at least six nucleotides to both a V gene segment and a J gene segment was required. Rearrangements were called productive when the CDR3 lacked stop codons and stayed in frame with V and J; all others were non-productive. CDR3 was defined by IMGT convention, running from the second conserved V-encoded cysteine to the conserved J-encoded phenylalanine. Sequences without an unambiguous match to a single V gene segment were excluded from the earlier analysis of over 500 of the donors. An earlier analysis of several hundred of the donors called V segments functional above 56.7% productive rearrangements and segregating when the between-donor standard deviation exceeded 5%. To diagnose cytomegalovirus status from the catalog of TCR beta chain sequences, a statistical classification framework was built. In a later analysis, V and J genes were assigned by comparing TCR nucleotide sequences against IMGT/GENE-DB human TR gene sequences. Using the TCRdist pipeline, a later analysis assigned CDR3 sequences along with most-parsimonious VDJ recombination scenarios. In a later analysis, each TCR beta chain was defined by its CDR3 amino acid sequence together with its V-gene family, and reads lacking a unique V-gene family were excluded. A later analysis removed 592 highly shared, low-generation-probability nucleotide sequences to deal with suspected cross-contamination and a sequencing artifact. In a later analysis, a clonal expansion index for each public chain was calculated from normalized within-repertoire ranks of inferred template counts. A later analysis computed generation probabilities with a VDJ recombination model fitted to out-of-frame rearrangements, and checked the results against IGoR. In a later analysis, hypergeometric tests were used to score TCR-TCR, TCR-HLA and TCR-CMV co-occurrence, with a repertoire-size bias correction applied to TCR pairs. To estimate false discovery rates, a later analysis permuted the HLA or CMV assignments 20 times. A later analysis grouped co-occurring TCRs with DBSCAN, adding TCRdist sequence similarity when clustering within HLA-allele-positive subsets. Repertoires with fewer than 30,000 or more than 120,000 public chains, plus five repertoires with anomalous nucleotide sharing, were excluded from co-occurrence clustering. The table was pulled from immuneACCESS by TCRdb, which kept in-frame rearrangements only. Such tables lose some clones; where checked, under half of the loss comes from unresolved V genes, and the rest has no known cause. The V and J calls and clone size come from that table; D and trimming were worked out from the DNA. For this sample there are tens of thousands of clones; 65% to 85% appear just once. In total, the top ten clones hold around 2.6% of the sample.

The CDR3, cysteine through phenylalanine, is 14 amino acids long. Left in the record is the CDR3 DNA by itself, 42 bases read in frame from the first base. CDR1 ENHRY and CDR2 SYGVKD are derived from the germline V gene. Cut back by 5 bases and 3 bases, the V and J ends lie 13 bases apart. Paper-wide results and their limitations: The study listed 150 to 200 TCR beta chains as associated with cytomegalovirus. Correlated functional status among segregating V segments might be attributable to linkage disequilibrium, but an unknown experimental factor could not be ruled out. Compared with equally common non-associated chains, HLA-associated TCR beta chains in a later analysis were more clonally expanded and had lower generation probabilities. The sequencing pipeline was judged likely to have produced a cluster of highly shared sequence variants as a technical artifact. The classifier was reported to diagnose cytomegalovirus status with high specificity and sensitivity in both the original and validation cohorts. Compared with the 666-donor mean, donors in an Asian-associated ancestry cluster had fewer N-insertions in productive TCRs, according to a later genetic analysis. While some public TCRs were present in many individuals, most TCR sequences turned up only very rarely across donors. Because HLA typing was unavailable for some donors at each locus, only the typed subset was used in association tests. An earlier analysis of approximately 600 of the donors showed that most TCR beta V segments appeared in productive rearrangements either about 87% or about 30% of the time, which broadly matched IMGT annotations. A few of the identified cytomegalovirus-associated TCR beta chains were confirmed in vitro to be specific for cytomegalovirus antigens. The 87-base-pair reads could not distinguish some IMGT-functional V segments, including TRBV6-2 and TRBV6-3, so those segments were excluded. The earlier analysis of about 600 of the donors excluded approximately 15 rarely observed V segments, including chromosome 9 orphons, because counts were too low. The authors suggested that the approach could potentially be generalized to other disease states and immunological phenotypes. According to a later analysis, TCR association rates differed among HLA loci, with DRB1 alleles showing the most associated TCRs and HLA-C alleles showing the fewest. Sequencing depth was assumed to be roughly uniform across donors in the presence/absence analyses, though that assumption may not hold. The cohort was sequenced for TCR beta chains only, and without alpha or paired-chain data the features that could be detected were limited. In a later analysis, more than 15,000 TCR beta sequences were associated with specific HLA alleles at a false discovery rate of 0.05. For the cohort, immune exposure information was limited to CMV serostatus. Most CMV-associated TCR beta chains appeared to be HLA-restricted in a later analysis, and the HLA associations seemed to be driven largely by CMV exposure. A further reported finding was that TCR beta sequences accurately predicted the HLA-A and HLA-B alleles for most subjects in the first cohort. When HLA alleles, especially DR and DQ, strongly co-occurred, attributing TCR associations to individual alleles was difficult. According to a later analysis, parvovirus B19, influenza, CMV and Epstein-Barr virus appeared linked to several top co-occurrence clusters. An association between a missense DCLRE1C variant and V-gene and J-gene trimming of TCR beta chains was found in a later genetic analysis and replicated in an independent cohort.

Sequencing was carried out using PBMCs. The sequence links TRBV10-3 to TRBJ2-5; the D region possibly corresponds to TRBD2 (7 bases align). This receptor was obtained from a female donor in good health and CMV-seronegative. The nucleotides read TGTGCCATCAGTCCCGCGGGGGACAAAGAGACCCAGTACTTC. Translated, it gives CAISPAGDKETQYF.